This TCR beta chain was captured in a study of blood T cell repertoires in COVID-19. Study as a whole: There were acute and convalescent COVID-19 samples, and they came from the United States, Italy and Spain. The analysed material was cDNA or gDNA that came from T cells, B-cell-depleted T cells, or PBMCs.

With respect to this clone: The sample carries other DNA sequences with the same CDR3.

Produced via immunoSEQ multiplex PCR; TCRdb's table is partial and in-frame only. This sample has about 230,000 clones; around 88% occur once, and the top ten carry 2.5%. Assignment of participants to cohorts was predicated upon participant-reported clinical history. V dropped 4 bases and J dropped 2; count of bases not matched to a gene: 5. The CDR3 sequence is 15 residues long. Germline V lookup: CDR1 SGHRS, CDR2 YFSETQ. The gene calls are TRBV5-1 and TRBJ1-5, with TRBD1 identical over 8 bases. Sequencing was performed on PBMCs or T cells enriched from blood (not recorded which). This receptor was taken from a woman between 40 and 50 years old with acute COVID-19. Here the CDR3 reads CASSPGQGRNQPQHF. CDR3 in DNA: TGCGCCAGCAGCCCTGGACAGGGCCGCAATCAGCCCCAGCATTTT.